This T cell receptor beta chain was sequenced during a study of human T cells and chemical hapten exposure. Whole-study results and caveats: Expanded TCR counts at PT1 were positively correlated with the patch test score. Controls formed significantly fewer large CDR3 similarity clusters than expanded TCRs did.

TCRdb reanalysed the RACE reads using MiXCR and keeps one entry per CDR3 protein. The sample carries around 120,000 distinct CDR3 sequences, roughly 14% recorded once. This clonotype showed up just a few times. Its matching antigen is unknown. Germline loops: CDR1 SGHTA, CDR2 FQGNSA. There are 13 residues in the CDR3. Trimming cost V 1 base and J 12 bases; bases outside gene matches: 5. Noted time point: pre-sensitization, week 0. Indicated treatment: therapeutic diphenylcyclopropenone sensitization with weekly scalp DPC. The sequencing here drew on whole blood, taken in connection with sensitization to the hapten diphenylcyclopropenone (DPC). This chain joins TRBV7-2 and TRBJ2-1, with 8 bases lining up with TRBD1. The clonotype originates from a woman aged 18-29 years with alopecia areata. Some clones in this sample may be carry-over from other donors' samples. The CDR3 DNA sequence: TGTGCCAGCAGCTTAGTGGTCAGGGGGCGGCAGTTCTTC. Translating gives CASSLVVRGRQFF.